Following are 22 T cell receptor beta chains from one sample sequenced in a study of blood T cell repertoires in COVID-19. Measured with immunoSEQ multiplex PCR; TCRdb has only the in-frame clones, and not every one. The data show approximately 210,000 clones, just over 85% seen once. The sequenced sample consisted of peripheral blood. These receptors originate from a man aged 30 to 45 who had recovered from COVID-19.

In DNA, the CDR3 is TGCGCCAGCAGCCATGGTTTGCTAGCGGGGCAAGAGACCCAGTACTTC. Translated, it gives CASSHGLLAGQETQYF. The chain employs TRBV4-3 and TRBJ2-5, with 9 bases that match TRBD2. Per germline, CDR1 LGHNA and CDR2 YSLEER. J gave up 2 bases and V 3 bases, and 7 bases lay outside the gene matches. The CDR3 has 16 amino acids.

The V call is TRBV29-1, the J call TRBJ2-3; 7 bases fit TRBD1. Germline-derived CDR1 and CDR2 are SQVTM and ANQGSEA. V lost 4 bases to trimming and J lost 0 bases; unmatched junction nucleotides: 4. The CDR3 is 14 amino acids. Written as DNA, the CDR3 is TGCAGCGTTGTACGACAGGGTAGCACAGATACGCAGTATTTT. It encodes CSVVRQGSTDTQYF.

V is TRBV6-6 and J is TRBJ1-5, with D perhaps matching TRBD1 (5 bases). V was trimmed by 2 bases and J by 6 bases, leaving 11 bases between them. CDR3 length equals 14 residues. CDR1 and CDR2 from the germline V gene are MNHNY and SVGAGI (reference sequence). CDR3 residues: CASSYVRVSQPQHF. CDR3 bases: TGTGCCAGCAGTTACGTCAGGGTGAGTCAGCCCCAGCATTTT.

The rearrangement uses TRBV29-1 and TRBJ1-1; 7 nucleotides agree with TRBD1. The V gene's germline CDR1 is SQVTM and CDR2 ANQGSEA. With V trimmed by 0 bases and J by 0 bases, 7 bases remained unmatched. CDR3 size: 16 residues. DNA for the CDR3: TGCAGCGTTGAAGAGCCAAGGGGGCTACTGAACACTGAAGCTTTCTTT. This sequence encodes CSVEEPRGLLNTEAFF.

The chain joins TRBV5-1 to TRBJ2-3, with 7 bases that match TRBD2. This CDR3 is 16 amino acids long. The germline gives CDR1 SGHRS, CDR2 YFSETQ. V was clipped by 5 bases and J by 0 bases; unmatched bases: 9. CDR3 region: CASRESRGVSTDTQYF. The CDR3 nucleotides are TGCGCCAGCAGAGAATCCCGGGGGGTCAGCACAGATACGCAGTATTTT.

This clone was recorded a few times. This rearrangement joins TRBV19 to TRBJ1-2, with a possible D match to TRBD1 (5 bases). This CDR3 has 14 residues. Germline V lookup: CDR1 LNHDA, CDR2 SQIVND (reference sequence). Trimming removed 2 bases at V and 1 base at J, with 8 bases between. The CDR3 protein is CASSIQGYNYGYTF. DNA of the CDR3: TGTGCCAGTAGTATACAGGGCTATAACTATGGCTACACCTTC.

The chain employs TRBV30 and TRBJ1-3; D remains unclear. In germline, CDR1 is GTSNPN, CDR2 SVGIG (reference sequence). The CDR3 has 13 residues. The V end lost 2 bases, the J end lost 0 bases, and 5 bases lay between the germline ends. CDR3 region: CAWSPGSGNTIYF. CDR3 sequence (DNA): TGTGCCTGGAGTCCCGGCTCTGGAAACACCATATATTTT.

J is TRBJ1-6 and V is TRBV10-1; D not resolved. Between the trimmed V and J ends, which lost 5 bases and 7 bases, there was a span of 9 bases. Per germline, CDR1 WNHNN and CDR2 SYGVQD (reference sequence). The CDR3 runs to 13 residues. The CDR3 DNA is TGCGCCAGCAGTTGGGCCTCGAATTCACCCCTCCACTTT. Encoded protein: CASSWASNSPLHF.

The V gene is TRBV7-8, the J gene TRBJ1-1; 8 positions match TRBD1. Germline CDR1 is SGHVS and CDR2 is FQNEAQ. Trimming at V came to 2 bases and at J to 5 bases, leaving 7 bases not matched to a gene. The CDR3 loop spans 15 amino acids. The CDR3 region has the DNA TGTGCCAGCAGCTTAACCGGACAGGGTAGGACTGAAGCTTTCTTT. Its protein product is CASSLTGQGRTEAFF.

The J gene is TRBJ2-7, the V gene TRBV6-2 or TRBV6-3; tentative D call: TRBD1 (5 bases). This CDR3 is 15 amino acids long. V lost 5 bases to trimming and J lost 0 bases, with 14 bases between them. Germline CDR1 is MNHEY and CDR2 is SVGEGT. The CDR3 region has the DNA TGTGCCAGCAGTCTTGACAGTCCTGGCTCCTACGAGCAGTACTTC. Its protein product is CASSLDSPGSYEQYF.

Only one count was recorded for this clone. This chain joins TRBV11-2 and TRBJ1-1; 11 bases fit TRBD1. Germline CDR1 is SGHAT and CDR2 is FQNNGV. This CDR3 region has 15 residues. V dropped 5 bases and J dropped 7; count of bases not matched to a gene: 9. This chain's CDR3 is CASSPGQGARNEAFF. The CDR3 coding sequence is TGTGCCAGCAGCCCCGGACAGGGGGCGCGGAATGAAGCTTTCTTT.

The chain recombines TRBV7-9 with TRBJ1-2; 8 nucleotides align to TRBD1. Trimming took 5 bases from V and 4 from J; bases not matched to a gene: 6. From germline, CDR1 is SEHNR and CDR2 FQNEAQ (reference sequence). This CDR3 spans 14 amino acids. CDR3 in amino acids: CASSPGQGIYGYTF. In DNA, the CDR3 is TGTGCCAGCAGCCCCGGACAGGGCATCTATGGCTACACCTTC. Looking up the rest from reference TRBV7-9 and TRBJ1-2 gives the full variable domain: DTGVSQNPRHKITKRGQNVTFRCDPISEHNRLYWYRQTLGQGPEFLTYFQNEAQLEKSRLLSDRFSAERPKGSFSTLEIQRTEQGDSAMYLCASSPGQGIYGYTFGSGTRLTVV.

This clone has a handful of counts. This chain uses TRBV12-5 with TRBJ1-5, with D possibly TRBD1 on 6 matching bases. Germline CDR1 reads LGHNT; CDR2 reads FRNRAP. V lost 4 bases, J lost 4 bases, and 17 bases lay in between. The CDR3 length is 16 residues. In DNA, the CDR3 is TGTGCTAGTGGTTACCAGGGGTCGGACCTTAATCAGCCCCAGCATTTT. This translates into CASGYQGSDLNQPQHF. The whole variable domain, remainder taken from reference TRBV12-5 and TRBJ1-5, is DARVTQTPRHKVTEMGQEVTMRCQPILGHNTVFWYRQTMMQGLELLAYFRNRAPLDDSGMPKDRFSAEMPDATLATLKIQPSEPRDSAVYFCASGYQGSDLNQPQHFGDGTRLSIL.

Concerning this clone itself: The sample carries other DNA sequences with the same CDR3. The V and J genes are TRBV18 and TRBJ2-1; 8 nucleotides line up with TRBD1. The germline V gene encodes CDR1 KGHSH and CDR2 LQKENI. J lost 0 bases, V lost 2 bases, and 0 bases had no gene match. The CDR3 length is 15 residues. As DNA, the CDR3 is TGTGCCAGCTCACCAGGACAGGGCTCCTACAATGAGCAGTTCTTC. Encoded protein: CASSPGQGSYNEQFF. Combining the CDR3 with reference TRBV18 and TRBJ2-1 gives the whole variable domain NAGVMQNPRHLVRRRGQEARLRCSPMKGHSHVYWYRQLPEEGLKFMVYLQKENIIDESGMPKERFSAEFPKEGPSILRIQQVVRGDSAAYFCASSPGQGSYNEQFFGPGTRLTVL.

This clone came up a few times. The chain couples TRBV10-3 to TRBJ1-3; D not resolved. The CDR3 runs 12 residues. Per germline, CDR1 ENHRY and CDR2 SYGVKD. V was pared by 6 bases and J by 8 bases, with 11 bases between. The CDR3 coding sequence is TGTGCCATCAGACCTCCCCCGGACACCATATATTTT. Translation gives CAIRPPPDTIYF.

This clone was found once. This chain connects TRBV5-6 to TRBJ1-2; D not resolved. The CDR3 length is 13 residues. Germline V gene sequence: CDR1 SGHDT, CDR2 YYEEEE. The V gene lost 3 bases and the J gene lost 2 bases, with 8 bases spanning the gap. This CDR3 is CASSSDLNYGYTF. The CDR3 coding sequence is TGTGCCAGCAGCTCCGACTTGAACTATGGCTACACCTTC.

The CDR3 DNA is TGTGCCAGCAGCCGACTAGCGGGTAGACCCAATGAGCAGTTCTTC. Translation gives CASSRLAGRPNEQFF. The chain couples TRBV3-1 (or the pseudogene TRBV3-2) to TRBJ2-1, with 10 bases fitting TRBD2. The CDR3 contains 15 residues. Germline V gives CDR1 LGHDT, CDR2 YNNKEL (reference sequence). J gave up 6 bases and V 4 bases, and 6 bases lay outside the gene matches.

The chain recombines TRBV6-6 with TRBJ1-5; D call uncertain. Germline V gives CDR1 MNHNY, CDR2 SVGAGI (reference sequence). Trimming removed 5 bases from V and 9 bases from J, with 11 bases in between. The length of the CDR3 is 12 residues. The CDR3 DNA reads as TGTGCCAGCAGTACATTAATACGGCCCCAGCATTTT. It is translated as CASSTLIRPQHF.

This clone was found once. The chain recombines TRBV9 with TRBJ1-6; D remains unclear. This CDR3 has 15 amino acids. V was pared by 0 bases and J by 7 bases, with 11 bases between. CDR1 is SGDLS, CDR2 YYNGEE, per germline. The DNA for the CDR3 is TGTGCCAGCAGCGTAGTGGGCAGCGGGAATTCACCCCTCCACTTT. As protein: CASSVVGSGNSPLHF.

V gene TRBV7-8 combines with J gene TRBJ2-6; D unresolved. Trimming stripped 2 bases from V and 1 base from J, with 21 bases between. This CDR3 is built from 20 residues. Germline lookup yields CDR1 SGHVS and CDR2 FQNEAQ. The CDR3 nucleotides read TGTGCCAGCAGCTTATTGGAGAGGATGAGCGCCGTATCTGGGGCCAACGTCCTGACTTTC. It encodes CASSLLERMSAVSGANVLTF.

The chain joins TRBV6-5 to TRBJ2-7; 9 bases align to TRBD1. Germline values: CDR1 MNHEY, CDR2 SVGAGI. There are 14 residues in the CDR3. V dropped 5 bases and J dropped 5; count of bases not matched to a gene: 7. CDR3 in amino acids: CASSTDRGYHEQYF. CDR3 sequence (DNA): TGTGCCAGCAGTACCGACAGGGGGTACCACGAGCAGTACTTC.

In its sample, this clone was seen a few times. The genes are TRBV4-1 and TRBJ2-7, with D possibly being TRBD1 (6 bases). This CDR3 has 13 amino acids. The germline CDR1 and CDR2 sequences are MGHRA and YSYEKL. V was shortened by 3 bases and J by 7 bases, with 13 bases between the two germline ends. CDR3 DNA: TGCGCCAGCAGCCAGTATCAGGGGTTAGAGCAGTACTTC. This sequence encodes CASSQYQGLEQYF.